This T cell receptor (beta chain) was retrieved from a study of blood T cell repertoires in COVID-19 (dated by TCRdb to the early 2020s). For the study in its entirety: Samples from collaborators originated in the United States, Italy and Spain and spanned both the acute and convalescent phases of COVID-19. The prospective study material was composed of cDNA or gDNA derived from T cells, B-cell-depleted T cells, or PBMCs. Subjects who had been exposed to COVID-19, were actively infected with it, or had recovered from it provided the deeply sampled blood TCRbeta repertoires that made up the dataset. The repertoires were made available in a free public database intended to serve as a resource for research on the immune response to SARS-CoV-2. The samples were drawn from the first 160 participants of the ongoing ImmuneRACE study and from 1,254 subjects provided by 6 global collaborators. Nearly every sample came with metadata listing a de-identified subject ID, COVID-19 status, age in years and sex. HLA class I and class II types, where available, came from metadata supplied by the sample provider rather than from assay-based typing. What the study reported, not specific to this receptor: How much clinical and demographic metadata was included differed by source and by participant, and the metadata was provided uncurated.

TCRbeta CDR3 regions were amplified from genomic DNA by means of the immunoSEQ Assay, a bias-controlled multiplex PCR. The original methods were these. Nucleated cell counts per sample were estimated from amplification of reference gene primers within the assay. Sequence reads were collapsed and filtered to measure the absolute abundance of every unique TCRbeta CDR3 rearrangement. For each sample, productive Simpson clonality was calculated as the square root of Simpson's diversity index over productive rearrangements. TCRdb limited this immuneACCESS table to in-frame rearrangements with V and J called. A share of clones is missing; checked studies link under half to unresolved V genes, and the rest is unexplained. The DNA was the basis for D and trimming; V, J and clone size are from that table. The sample profile shows around 470,000 clones; approximately 92% of them were found once. About 1% of the sample lies in the top ten.

One collaborating source in Seattle enrolled patients while the patients were actively infected and followed the patients over time throughout the course of disease. Collaborating institutions collected whole blood in K2EDTA tubes following their own protocols. For TCRbeta analysis, collaborators shipped samples in one of three forms: frozen whole blood, isolated PBMCs, or DNA extracted from either of those sample types. Turning to this clone: Its target antigen remains unknown. Within one base of it there is no much larger clone, and no base qualities were kept.

At the junction V is shortened by 10 bases and J by 2 bases; bases outside the gene matches: 5. The CDR3 goes from the cysteine to the phenylalanine over 12 residues. The sequence is cut down to CDR3 DNA, 36 bases in frame from base 1. Via the germline V gene (reference sequence), CDR1 is MNHEY and CDR2 SMNVEV. Material for sequencing was peripheral blood. The TCR originated in a man between 18 and 29 years old with COVID-19, enrolled during active disease. The chain was built from TRBV27 and TRBJ2-7, and TRBD1 aligns with 7 junction nucleotides. Read as DNA, the sequence is TGTGCCACGGGGACAGCCGCCTACGAGCAGTACTTC. It encodes CATGTAAYEQYF.